Included here is one TCR beta chain sequence, with context. Only in-frame clones appear in the TCRdb table, and some are missing; sequencing was by immunoSEQ multiplex PCR. The table records some 290,000 clones, around 90% of them present only once. The length of the CDR3 is 13 residues. With 2 bases removed from V and 0 bases from J, the gap between germline ends came to 4 bases. Germline lookup yields CDR1 MDHEN and CDR2 SYDVKM. This sample is drawn from a study of blood T cell repertoires in COVID-19. About the research overall: Samples taken during acute and convalescent COVID-19 were collected in the United States, Italy and Spain. T cells, B-cell-depleted T cells, or PBMCs supplied cDNA or gDNA.

The sample consisted of peripheral blood. The chain links TRBV28 to TRBJ1-1; D uncertain. The receptor's source is a woman aged 40 to 55 with COVID-19, enrolled during active disease. The DNA of the CDR3 is TGTGCCAGCAGTTTAGTAGTGAACACTGAAGCTTTCTTT. It encodes CASSLVVNTEAFF. Based on the CDR3 plus reference TRBV28 and TRBJ1-1, the full variable domain is DVKVTQSSRYLVKRTGEKVFLECVQDMDHENMFWYRQDPGLGLRLIYFSYDVKMKEKGDIPEGYSVSREKKERFSLILESASTNQTSMYLCASSLVVNTEAFFGQGTRLTVV.